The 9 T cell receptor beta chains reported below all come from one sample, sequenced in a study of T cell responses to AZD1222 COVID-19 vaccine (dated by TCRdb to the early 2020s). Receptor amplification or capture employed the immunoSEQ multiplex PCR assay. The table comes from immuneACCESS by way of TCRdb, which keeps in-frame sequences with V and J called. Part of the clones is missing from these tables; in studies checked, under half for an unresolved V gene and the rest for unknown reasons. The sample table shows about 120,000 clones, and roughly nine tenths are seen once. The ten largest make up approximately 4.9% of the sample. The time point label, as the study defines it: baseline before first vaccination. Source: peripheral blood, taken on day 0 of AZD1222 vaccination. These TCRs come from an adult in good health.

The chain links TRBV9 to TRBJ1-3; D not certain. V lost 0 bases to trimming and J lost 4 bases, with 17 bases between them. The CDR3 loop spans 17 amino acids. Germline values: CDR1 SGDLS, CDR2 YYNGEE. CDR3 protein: CASSVVGGSLGGNTIYF. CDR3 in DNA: TGTGCCAGCAGCGTAGTAGGCGGCTCCCTTGGGGGAAACACCATATATTTT. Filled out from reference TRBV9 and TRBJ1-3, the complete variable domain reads DSGVTQTPKHLITATGQRVTLRCSPRSGDLSVYWYQQSLDQGLQFLIQYYNGEERAKGNILERFSAQQFPDLHSELNLSSLELGDSALYFCASSVVGGSLGGNTIYFGEGSWLTVV.

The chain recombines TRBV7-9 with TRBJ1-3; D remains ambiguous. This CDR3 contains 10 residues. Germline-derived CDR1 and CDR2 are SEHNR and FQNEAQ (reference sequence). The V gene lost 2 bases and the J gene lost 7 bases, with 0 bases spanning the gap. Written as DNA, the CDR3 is TGTGCCAGCAGCTTAAACACCATATATTTT. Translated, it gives CASSLNTIYF.

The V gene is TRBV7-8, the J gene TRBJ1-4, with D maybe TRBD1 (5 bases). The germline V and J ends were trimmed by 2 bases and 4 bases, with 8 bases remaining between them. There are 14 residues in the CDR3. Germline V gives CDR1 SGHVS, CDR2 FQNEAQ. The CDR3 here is CASSLRQFNEKLFF. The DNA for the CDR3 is TGTGCCAGCAGCTTAAGACAGTTTAATGAAAAACTGTTTTTT.

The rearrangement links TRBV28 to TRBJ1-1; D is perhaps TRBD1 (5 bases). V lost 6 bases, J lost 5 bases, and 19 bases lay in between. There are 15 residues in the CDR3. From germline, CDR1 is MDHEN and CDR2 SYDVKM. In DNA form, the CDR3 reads TGTGCCAGCAGCAAAGCCGGGACTTTTGGGACTGAAGCTTTCTTT. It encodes CASSKAGTFGTEAFF.

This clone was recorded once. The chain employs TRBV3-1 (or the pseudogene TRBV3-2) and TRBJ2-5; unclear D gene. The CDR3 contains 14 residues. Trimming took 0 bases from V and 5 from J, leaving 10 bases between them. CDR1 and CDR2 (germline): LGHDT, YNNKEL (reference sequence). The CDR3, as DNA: TGTGCCAGCAGCCAAGATGGGCCCCGGGAGACCCAGTACTTC. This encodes CASSQDGPRETQYF.

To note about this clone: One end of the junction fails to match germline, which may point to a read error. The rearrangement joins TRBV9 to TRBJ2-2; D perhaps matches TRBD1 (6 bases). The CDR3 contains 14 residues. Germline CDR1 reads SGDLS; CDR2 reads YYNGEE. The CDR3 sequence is CASSATGNSGELFF. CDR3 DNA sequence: TGTGCCAGCAGCGCTACAGGGAACTCCGGGGAGCTGTTTTTT.

CDR3: CASSPSPTGSSYEQYF. CDR3 DNA sequence: TGCGCCAGCAGCCCCTCCCCGACAGGGAGTTCCTACGAGCAGTACTTC. This chain connects TRBV4-3 to TRBJ2-7; the match to TRBD1 covers 7 bases. This CDR3 comprises 16 residues. Germline values: CDR1 LGHNA, CDR2 YSLEER. Trimming cost V 4 bases and J 1 base; bases outside gene matches: 10.

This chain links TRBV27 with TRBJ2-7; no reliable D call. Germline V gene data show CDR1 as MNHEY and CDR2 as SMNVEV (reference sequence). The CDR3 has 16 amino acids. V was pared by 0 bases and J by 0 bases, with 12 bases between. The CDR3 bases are TGTGCCAGCAGTTTATCCTCCGGGCCCCGCTCCTACGAGCAGTACTTC. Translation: CASSLSSGPRSYEQYF.

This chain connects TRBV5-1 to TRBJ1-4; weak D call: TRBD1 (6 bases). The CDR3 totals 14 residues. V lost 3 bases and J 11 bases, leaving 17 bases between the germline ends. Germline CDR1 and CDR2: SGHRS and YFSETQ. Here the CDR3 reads CASSSTPRGGKLFF. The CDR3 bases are TGCGCCAGCAGCTCAACCCCCAGGGGAGGTAAACTGTTTTTT. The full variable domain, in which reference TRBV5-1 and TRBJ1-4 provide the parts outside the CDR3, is KAGVTQTPRYLIKTRGQQVTLSCSPISGHRSVSWYQQTPGQGLQFLFEYFSETQRNKGNFPGRFSGRQFSNSRSEMNVSTLELGDSALYLCASSSTPRGGKLFFGSGTQLSVL.